This is a list of T cell receptor beta chains from one sample in a study of blood T cells in healthy people across ages. One entry per CDR3 protein results from TCRdb running MiXCR on the 5' RACE reads. The table includes hundreds of thousands of distinct CDR3 sequences, less than 25% detected once. The same data also went into a second study, on T cells of mothers and their children.

The specimen sequenced was blood. Every receptor here comes from a boy aged 10-17 years in good health. CDR3s include the opening cysteine and the closing phenylalanine or tryptophan. The order of the fields is J gene, V gene, clone size, D gene, CDR3 protein, CDR3 DNA. A D gene is named only where the DNA matches it firmly. Rows may omit the clone size; those that give it use once, few, many or a size class.

TRBJ2-1 | TRBV13 | . | . | CASSLTGWEQFF | TGTGCCAGCAGCTTAACTGGGTGGGAGCAGTTCTTC
TRBJ2-1 | TRBV6-2/TRBV6-3 | . | TRBD1 | CASSTGTDSPHEQFF | TGTGCCAGCAGTACAGGGACAGATAGCCCACATGAGCAGTTCTTC
TRBJ1-4 | TRBV18 | . | TRBD1 | CASSPPGQGYAPTNEKLFF | TGTGCCAGCTCGCCTCCTGGACAGGGTTATGCACCAACTAATGAAAAACTGTTTTTT
TRBJ2-1 | TRBV11-2 | . | TRBD2 | CASPRGSGSDNEQFF | TGTGCCAGCCCTCGAGGTAGCGGGAGTGACAATGAGCAGTTCTTC
TRBJ2-5 | TRBV5-8 | . | . | CASRLVTAQETQYF | TGTGCCAGCAGACTGGTGACTGCTCAAGAGACCCAGTACTTC
TRBJ1-2 | TRBV18 | few | . | CASSPRESGGPYGYTF | TGTGCCAGCTCACCACGGGAGTCGGGGGGACCTTATGGCTACACCTTC
TRBJ1-1 | TRBV7-8 | . | . | CASSLRRTESRSTEAFF | TGTGCCAGCAGCTTAAGAAGGACAGAGTCGCGGAGCACTGAAGCTTTCTTT
TRBJ2-3 | TRBV15 | . | . | CATSRDAATDTQYF | TGTGCCACCAGCAGAGATGCGGCAACAGATACGCAGTATTTT
TRBJ2-3 | TRBV7-9 | . | TRBD2 | CASTSDGGDTQYF | TGTGCCAGCACCTCGGACGGGGGGGATACGCAGTATTTT
TRBJ2-3 | TRBV7-2 | many | . | CASSGGYTDTQYF | TGTGCCAGCAGCGGGGGCTACACAGATACGCAGTATTTT
TRBJ2-6 | TRBV2 | . | TRBD1 | CASSQGVTGVAGANVLTF | TGTGCCAGCAGTCAGGGGGTTACTGGAGTGGCCGGGGCCAACGTCCTGACTTTC
TRBJ1-6 | TRBV9 | . | . | CASSVGAIGNSPLHF | TGTGCCAGCAGCGTAGGTGCGATTGGTAATTCACCCCTCCACTTT
TRBJ2-1 | TRBV28 | few | . | CASSFLLDQSNEQFF | TGTGCCAGCAGTTTCCTCCTAGACCAAAGCAATGAGCAGTTCTTC
TRBJ2-7 | TRBV6-2/TRBV6-3 | . | TRBD1 | CASWRDRASYEQYF | TGTGCCAGCTGGCGGGACAGGGCGTCCTACGAGCAGTACTTC
TRBJ1-4 | TRBV28 | . | TRBD1 | CATSQGNEKLFF | TGTGCCACCTCACAGGGGAATGAAAAACTGTTTTTT
TRBJ2-4 | TRBV27 | . | TRBD2 | CASSSPLAGVAKNIQYF | TGTGCCAGCAGTTCCCCACTAGCGGGAGTGGCCAAAAACATTCAGTACTTC
TRBJ1-5 | TRBV19 | . | . | CASSTGRFYSNQPQHF | TGTGCCAGTAGTACGGGCCGCTTCTATAGCAATCAGCCCCAGCATTTT
TRBJ1-2 | TRBV10-3 | few | . | CAIREVEGYTF | TGTGCCATCAGGGAGGTGGAGGGCTACACCTTC
TRBJ2-1 | TRBV14 | few | . | CASSHEGGFGNEQFF | TGTGCCAGCAGCCATGAGGGGGGGTTTGGGAATGAGCAGTTCTTC
TRBJ1-4 | TRBV7-9 | few | . | CASSRPGEANEKLLF | TGTGCCAGCAGCCGCCCTGGGGAGGCTAATGAAAAACTGCTTTTT
TRBJ2-1 | TRBV9 | few | . | CAGSVEGVSYNEQFF | TGTGCCGGCAGCGTAGAGGGGGTCTCCTACAATGAGCAGTTCTTC
TRBJ1-4 | TRBV28 | few | . | CASREARPLQEKLFF | TGTGCCAGCAGAGAAGCCCGCCCTCTTCAGGAAAAACTGTTTTTT
TRBJ2-7 | TRBV29-1 | many | . | CSVGGGGEHYEQYF | TGCAGCGTTGGGGGCGGAGGGGAGCACTACGAGCAGTACTTC